These 20 T cell receptor beta chains were sequenced from one sample in a study of Graves' ophthalmopathy and Graves' hyperthyroidism (dated 2018 in TCRdb). Sequenced using an Illumina HiSeq 2000. For repertoire sequencing, the TCR beta CDR3 regions were amplified from RNA transcripts. The first round was an RT-PCR using HTBI primers with the Qiagen OneStep RT-PCR kit, and this first round was followed by a second-round multiplex PCR, then size selection and purification. TCRdb ran its own pipeline on the public reads, namely fastp trimming at Q25 and MiXCR clone calling, and kept in-frame beta chains. Rows matching on CDR3 protein sequence are summarized as one entry with the most common DNA and genes. The sample contains roughly 230,000 distinct CDR3 sequences, 20% to 25% of them found a single time. Approximately 39% of the sample goes to the ten largest clones. Sample: peripheral blood. All receptors come from a woman between 45 and 60 years old with Graves' ophthalmopathy. Donor details come from another sample of the same person, matched by shared clones.

This clonotype occurred many times. V and J are TRBV7-2 and TRBJ1-1; tentative D call: TRBD1 (6 bases). V lost 5 bases to trimming and J lost 0 bases, with 10 bases between them. Germline values: CDR1 SGHTA, CDR2 FQGNSA. The CDR3 runs to 14 residues. This CDR3 reads CASSQQGMNTEAFF. In DNA form, the CDR3 reads TGTGCCAGCAGCCAACAGGGCATGAACACTGAAGCTTTCTTT.

This clonotype was detected many times. The chain recombines TRBV20-1 with TRBJ1-6; D is possibly TRBD1 (6 bases). Germline values: CDR1 DFQATT, CDR2 SNEGSKA (reference sequence). Trimming left V 1 base short and J 9 bases short, with 13 bases between. This CDR3 region has 14 residues. The CDR3 spells CSARVQGQISPLHF. CDR3 nucleotide sequence: TGCAGTGCTAGAGTACAGGGCCAAATTTCACCCCTCCACTTT.

This clonotype has just a few counts. V and J are TRBV5-1 and TRBJ2-5; D is perhaps TRBD1 or TRBD2 (5 bases each). The V gene's germline CDR1 is SGHRS and CDR2 YFSETQ. The CDR3 totals 13 residues. Deletions cut 5 bases from V and 6 bases from J, with 14 bases between. CDR3 DNA: TGCGCCAGCAGTCTAACCCGGGGACAGACCCAGTACTTC. Its protein product is CASSLTRGQTQYF.

Ten or more counts support this clonotype. The rearrangement links TRBV24-1 to TRBJ2-6; D gene ambiguous. The CDR3 contains 14 residues. Trimming shortened V by 9 bases and J by 0 bases, and 8 bases separated the two germline ends. Germline CDR1 and CDR2: KGHDR and SFDVKD. DNA of the CDR3: TGTGCCACCCAGAGGAGCTCTGGGGCCAACGTCCTGACTTTC. It yields the protein CATQRSSGANVLTF.

The gene calls are TRBV2 and TRBJ1-1, with D hard to call. This CDR3 comprises 15 residues. Germline values: CDR1 SNHLY, CDR2 FYNNEI. V lost 4 bases, J lost 0 bases, and 12 bases lay in between. DNA for the CDR3: TGTGCCAGCAGTGTACAGCAGACCTTGAACACTGAAGCTTTCTTT. Its translation: CASSVQQTLNTEAFF. Combining the CDR3 with reference TRBV2 and TRBJ1-1 gives the whole variable domain EPEVTQTPSHQVTQMGQEVILRCVPISNHLYFYWYRQILGQKVEFLVSFYNNEISEKSEIFDDQFSVERPDGSNFTLKIRSTKLEDSAMYFCASSVQQTLNTEAFFGQGTRLTVV.

This clonotype has only one observation. The CDR3 bases are TGTGCCAGCAGCCGCGGTTGGGGCGAGCAGTACTTC. Its translation: CASSRGWGEQYF. V is TRBV7-2 and J is TRBJ2-7; D ambiguous. With 5 bases removed from V and 6 bases from J, the gap between germline ends came to 11 bases. Looked up from germline, CDR1 is SGHTA and CDR2 is FQGNSA. This CDR3 comprises 12 residues. The variable domain in full, completed from reference TRBV7-2 and TRBJ2-7, reads GAGVSQSPSNKVTEKGKDVELRCDPISGHTALYWYRQSLGQGLEFLIYFQGNSAPDKSGLPSDRFSAERTGGSVSTLTIQRTQQEDSAVYLCASSRGWGEQYFGPGTRLTVT.

At least ten counts were recorded for this clonotype. The chain uses TRBV19 and TRBJ1-5, with no clear D. The length of the CDR3 is 15 residues. CDR1 and CDR2 from the germline V gene are LNHDA and SQIVND (reference sequence). Trimming stripped 3 bases from V and 2 bases from J, with 11 bases between. Here the CDR3 DNA reads TGTGCCAGTAGTATGGGAAACAGTCGCAATCAGCCCCAGCATTTT. This gives the protein CASSMGNSRNQPQHF.

A few counts support this clonotype. The rearrangement links TRBV9 to TRBJ1-2, with a tentative D call TRBD1 (6 bases). Trimming left V 3 bases short and J 4 bases short, with 16 bases between. The length of the CDR3 is 15 residues. From germline, CDR1 is SGDLS and CDR2 YYNGEE. The CDR3 loop is CASSAQLQGIYGYTF. The DNA of the CDR3 is TGTGCCAGCAGCGCCCAATTACAGGGCATCTATGGCTACACCTTC.

This clonotype was observed many times. The chain is built from TRBV6-5 and TRBJ1-6; D remains unclear. The length of the CDR3 is 14 residues. Trimming stripped 4 bases from V and 5 bases from J, with 9 bases between. Looked up from germline, CDR1 is MNHEY and CDR2 is SVGAGI. The CDR3 DNA reads as TGTGCCAGCAGTTCCAAATACCATAATTCACCCCTCCACTTT. This gives the protein CASSSKYHNSPLHF.

The V and J genes are TRBV15 and TRBJ1-1; D is possibly TRBD1 (5 bases). Trimming pared 2 bases from V and 4 bases from J, leaving 8 bases between. Germline CDR1 reads LNHNV; CDR2 reads YYDKDF (reference sequence). This CDR3 is 13 amino acids long. CDR3 sequence reads: CATSRSRGTEAFF. DNA for the CDR3: TGTGCCACCAGCAGATCGAGGGGCACTGAAGCTTTCTTT. Supplemented by reference TRBV15 and TRBJ1-1, the full variable domain reads DAMVIQNPRYQVTQFGKPVTLSCSQTLNHNVMYWYQQKSSQAPKLLFHYYDKDFNNEADTPDNFQSRRPNTSFCFLDIRSPGLGDTAMYLCATSRSRGTEAFFGQGTRLTVV.

This clonotype was seen many times. The J gene is TRBJ1-1, the V gene TRBV10-1; D gene unclear. Trimming removed 5 bases at V and 2 bases at J, with 21 bases between. Germline CDR1 reads WNHNN; CDR2 reads SYGVQD (reference sequence). The CDR3 spans 17 residues. The CDR3 loop reads CASSPLTTLGGNTEAFF. CDR3 in DNA: TGCGCCAGCAGTCCTCTGACTACTCTAGGAGGAAACACTGAAGCTTTCTTT.

This clonotype has at least ten counts. The V and J genes are TRBV7-2 and TRBJ2-4, with D possibly TRBD1 on 5 matching bases. Germline CDR1 reads SGHTA; CDR2 reads FQGNSA. The germline V and J ends were trimmed by 2 bases and 8 bases, with 22 bases remaining between them. The CDR3 loop spans 17 amino acids. CDR3 in DNA: TGTGCCAGCAGCTTATTACCCCTGCGGCAGGGTCGGTACATTCAGTACTTC. It translates to CASSLLPLRQGRYIQYF.

This clonotype was seen many times. The chain recombines TRBV6-1 with TRBJ2-2; 8 positions agree with TRBD1. The V gene's germline CDR1 is MNHNS and CDR2 SASEGT. The CDR3 runs to 15 residues. Losses at the gene ends were 5 bases for V and 6 bases for J; bases not matched to a gene: 8. The CDR3: CASSRTGNIAGELFF. The CDR3 nucleotides read TGTGCCAGCAGTCGGACAGGGAACATCGCCGGGGAGCTGTTTTTT.

This clonotype showed up many times. This chain connects TRBV28 to TRBJ1-5, with D unclear. Deletions cut 2 bases from V and 0 bases from J, with 5 bases between. Germline V gene sequence: CDR1 MDHEN, CDR2 SYDVKM. There are 14 residues in the CDR3. The CDR3 DNA sequence: TGTGCCAGCAGTTTAGGCGGTAGCAATCAGCCCCAGCATTTT. Amino acids: CASSLGGSNQPQHF.

In its sample, this clonotype was seen many times. This chain uses TRBV7-9 with TRBJ2-5, with D hard to call. The ends were cut back, 5 bases at V and 10 bases at J, with 11 bases in the middle. CDR3 length: 11 amino acids. Germline CDR1 SEHNR, CDR2 FQNEAQ (reference sequence). The CDR3: CASSPLMIQYF. CDR3 coding DNA: TGTGCCAGCAGCCCTTTGATGATCCAGTACTTC.

The chain has TRBV6-1 and TRBJ2-5; TRBD1 matches 9 bases. Looked up from germline, CDR1 is MNHNS and CDR2 is SASEGT. The CDR3 has 16 amino acids. The J segment lost 0 bases and the V segment lost 5 bases, leaving 7 bases of the junction unmatched. In DNA, the CDR3 is TGTGCCAGCAGTCCTCGGGACAGGGAGTACCAAGAGACCCAGTACTTC. Translation gives CASSPRDREYQETQYF.

This clonotype was detected ten times or more. The chain links TRBV19 to TRBJ2-5, with TRBD2 as a possible D gene (6 bases). This CDR3 spans 14 amino acids. V lost 1 base, J lost 3 bases, and 9 bases lay in between. The germline CDR1 and CDR2 sequences are LNHDA and SQIVND (reference sequence). The CDR3 loop is CASSIGGGEETQYF. The CDR3 region has the DNA TGTGCCAGTAGTATAGGTGGAGGGGAAGAGACCCAGTACTTC.

This clonotype was seen ten or more times. The rearrangement joins TRBV20-1 to TRBJ2-7, with 9 bases identical to TRBD2. In germline, CDR1 is DFQATT, CDR2 SNEGSKA (reference sequence). CDR3 length: 14 amino acids. The ends lost 5 bases at V and 2 bases at J; junction bases unmatched: 7. Written as DNA, the CDR3 is TGCAGTGCTCTCGGGCTAGCGGGGACCTACGAGCAGTACTTC. Translated, it gives CSALGLAGTYEQYF.

This clonotype was seen at least ten times. The V call is TRBV6-1, the J call TRBJ1-2; unclear D gene. Germline-derived CDR1 and CDR2 are MNHNS and SASEGT. Trimming left V 2 bases short and J 8 bases short, with 6 bases between. The CDR3 runs 11 residues. The CDR3 here is CASSETVGYTF. In DNA, the CDR3 is TGTGCCAGCAGTGAAACGGTGGGCTACACCTTC.

This clonotype appeared once. The rearrangement uses TRBV6-2 or TRBV6-3 and TRBJ2-7; 9 nucleotides agree with TRBD2. CDR1 is MNHEY, CDR2 SVGEGT, per germline. The CDR3 extends over 13 amino acids. After removal of 6 bases from V and 4 bases from J, the junction contained 4 bases not matched to a gene. CDR3 nucleotide sequence: TGTGCCAGCAGGCGCGGGAGGGGATACGAGCAGTACTTC. Its protein is CASRRGRGYEQYF.